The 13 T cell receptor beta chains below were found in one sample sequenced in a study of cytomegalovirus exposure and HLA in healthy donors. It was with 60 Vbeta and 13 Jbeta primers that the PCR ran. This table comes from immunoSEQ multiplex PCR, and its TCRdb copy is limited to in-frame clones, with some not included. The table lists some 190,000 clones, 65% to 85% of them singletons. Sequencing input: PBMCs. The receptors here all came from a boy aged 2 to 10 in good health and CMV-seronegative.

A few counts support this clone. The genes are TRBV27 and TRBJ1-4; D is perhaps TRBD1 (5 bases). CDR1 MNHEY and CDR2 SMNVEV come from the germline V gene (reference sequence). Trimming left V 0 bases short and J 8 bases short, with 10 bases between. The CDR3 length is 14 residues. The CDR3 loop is CASSLSGAGEKLFF. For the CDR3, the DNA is TGTGCCAGCAGTTTATCAGGGGCAGGGGAAAAACTGTTTTTT.

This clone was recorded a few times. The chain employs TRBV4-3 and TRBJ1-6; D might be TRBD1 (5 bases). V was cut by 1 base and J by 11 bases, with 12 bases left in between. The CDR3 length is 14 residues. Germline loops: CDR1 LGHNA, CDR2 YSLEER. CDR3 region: CASSQVSGDAPLHF. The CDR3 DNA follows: TGCGCCAGCAGCCAAGTGAGCGGGGACGCACCCCTCCACTTT.

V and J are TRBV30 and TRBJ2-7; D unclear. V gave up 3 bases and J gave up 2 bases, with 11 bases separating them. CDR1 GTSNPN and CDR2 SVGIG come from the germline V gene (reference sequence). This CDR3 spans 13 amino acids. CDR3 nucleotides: TGTGCCTGGAGCTCGTCAGAAGCCTACGAGCAGTACTTC. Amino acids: CAWSSSEAYEQYF.

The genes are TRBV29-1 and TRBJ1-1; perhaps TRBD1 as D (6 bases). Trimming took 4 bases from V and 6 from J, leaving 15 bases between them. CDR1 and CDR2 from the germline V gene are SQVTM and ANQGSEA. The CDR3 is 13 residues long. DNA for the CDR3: TGCAGCGTTGGGGGGCGAGGATGGGCTGAAGCTTTCTTT. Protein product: CSVGGRGWAEAFF.

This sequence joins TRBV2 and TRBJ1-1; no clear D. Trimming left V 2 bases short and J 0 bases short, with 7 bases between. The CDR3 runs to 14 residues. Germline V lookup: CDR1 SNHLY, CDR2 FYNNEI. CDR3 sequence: CASSENAMNTEAFF. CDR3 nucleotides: TGTGCCAGCAGTGAAAACGCGATGAACACTGAAGCTTTCTTT.

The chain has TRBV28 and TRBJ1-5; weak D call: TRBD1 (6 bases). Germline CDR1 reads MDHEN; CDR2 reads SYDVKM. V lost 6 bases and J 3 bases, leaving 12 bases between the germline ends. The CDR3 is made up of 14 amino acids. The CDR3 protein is CASSHRENNQPQHF. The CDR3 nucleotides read TGTGCCAGCAGCCACAGGGAAAACAATCAGCCCCAGCATTTT.

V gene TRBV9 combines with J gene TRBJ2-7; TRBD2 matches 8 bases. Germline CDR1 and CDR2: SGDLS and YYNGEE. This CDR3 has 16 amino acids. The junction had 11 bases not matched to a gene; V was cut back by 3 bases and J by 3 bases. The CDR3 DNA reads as TGTGCCAGCAGCGCGCATGACGGGCTAGCGGGCTACGAGCAGTACTTC. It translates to CASSAHDGLAGYEQYF.

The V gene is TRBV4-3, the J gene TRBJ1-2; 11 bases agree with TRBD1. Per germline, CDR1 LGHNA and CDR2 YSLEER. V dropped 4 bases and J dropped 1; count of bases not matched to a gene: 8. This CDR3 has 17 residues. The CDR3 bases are TGCGCCAGCAGCCCGCGGACAGGGGGCCCCGTTAACTATGGCTACACCTTC. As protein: CASSPRTGGPVNYGYTF.

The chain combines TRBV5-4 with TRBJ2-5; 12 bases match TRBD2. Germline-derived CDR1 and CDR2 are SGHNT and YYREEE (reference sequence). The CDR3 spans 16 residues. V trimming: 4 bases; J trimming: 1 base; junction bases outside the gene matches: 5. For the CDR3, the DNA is TGTGCCAGCAGCCCCCGGACTAGCGGGGTCCAAGAGACCCAGTACTTC. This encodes CASSPRTSGVQETQYF.

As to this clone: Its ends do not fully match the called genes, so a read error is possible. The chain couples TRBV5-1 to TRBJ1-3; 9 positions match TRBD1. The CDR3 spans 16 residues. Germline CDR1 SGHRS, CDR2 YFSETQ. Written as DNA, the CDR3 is TGCGCCAGCAGCTTGGCGGGACAGGGTTTTGGAGACACCATATATTTT. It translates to CASSLAGQGFGDTIYF.

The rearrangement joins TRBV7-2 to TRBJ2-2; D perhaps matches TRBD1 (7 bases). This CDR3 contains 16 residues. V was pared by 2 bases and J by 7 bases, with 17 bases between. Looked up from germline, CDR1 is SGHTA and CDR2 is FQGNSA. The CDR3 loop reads CASSLWRAGGNGELFF. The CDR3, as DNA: TGTGCCAGCAGCTTATGGAGGGCAGGGGGGAACGGGGAGCTGTTTTTT. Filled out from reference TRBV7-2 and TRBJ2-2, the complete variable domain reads GAGVSQSPSNKVTEKGKDVELRCDPISGHTALYWYRQSLGQGLEFLIYFQGNSAPDKSGLPSDRFSAERTGGSVSTLTIQRTQQEDSAVYLCASSLWRAGGNGELFFGEGSRLTVL.

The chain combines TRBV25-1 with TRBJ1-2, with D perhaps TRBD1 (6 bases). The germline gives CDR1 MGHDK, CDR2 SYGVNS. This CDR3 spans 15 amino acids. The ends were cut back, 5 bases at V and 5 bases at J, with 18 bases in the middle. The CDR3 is CASSPPLQGSYGYTF. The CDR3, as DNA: TGTGCCAGCAGTCCTCCCCTACAGGGAAGTTATGGCTACACCTTC.

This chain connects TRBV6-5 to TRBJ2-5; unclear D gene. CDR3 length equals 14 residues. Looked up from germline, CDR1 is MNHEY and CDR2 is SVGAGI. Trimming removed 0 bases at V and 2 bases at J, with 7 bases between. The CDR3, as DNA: TGTGCCAGCAGTTACTCGGCGGTACAAGAGACCCAGTACTTC. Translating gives CASSYSAVQETQYF.